The clone carrying this T cell receptor beta chain occurred many times. Antigen: not known. This entry belongs to a study of T cell repertoires in cytomegalovirus infection. Study-wide background: The study used recently identified HLA-C-restricted and well-studied HLA-B-restricted CMV epitopes. A matching HLA type, together with CMV infection, was signaled by public TCR beta signatures. Study results and caveats: In two of eight donors, the top clonotype was HLA-C-restricted CMV-specific. Public TCR beta family frequency separated CMV-and-HLA carriers, including in an independent cohort.

The germline CDR1 and CDR2 sequences are SGHVS and FQNEAQ. This CDR3 is 14 amino acids long. V was pared by 1 base and J by 4 bases, with 11 bases between. TCRdb fed the reads into MiXCR, producing one record per CDR3 protein. This sample yields approximately 990,000 distinct CDR3 sequences, of which around 32% are seen a single time; over 12% belongs to the top ten. The origin of this receptor is a human donor in good health (CMV status not recorded). Some clones in this sample may be carry-over from other donors' samples. The chain uses TRBV7-8 and TRBJ2-7, with D unclear. The specimen comprised cultured CD8+ T cells from PBMCs, sampled from culture after CMV antigen stimulation. CDR3 in DNA: TGTGCCAGCAGCTTAGAAGGCAGTTCTTACGAGCAGTACTTC. This codes for CASSLEGSSYEQYF.